This T cell receptor beta chain appears in the sequencing data of a study of T cell clonotyping in hematopoietic cell transplantation. Assay: immunoSEQ multiplex PCR; the TCRdb copy retains only in-frame clones and omits some. The data contain 15,000 to 20,000 clones, 85% to 90% of them singletons. The clonotype originates from a male patient over 55 who had an allogeneic stem cell transplant from a related donor, so the T cells may come from the graft donor. Some clones in this sample may be carry-over from other donors' samples. The input for sequencing was PBMCs, taken 100 days after allogeneic stem cell transplant.

CDR3 amino acids: CASSLAGSDTGNTIYF. CDR3 sequence (DNA): TGTGCCAGCAGCTTAGCTGGCAGCGATACTGGAAACACCATATATTTT. V usage is TRBV7-2 and J usage is TRBJ1-3; D gene uncertain. CDR3 length: 16 amino acids. The germline V gene has CDR1 SGHTA and CDR2 FQGNSA. V was pared by 0 bases and J by 2 bases, with 11 bases between. Supplemented by reference TRBV7-2 and TRBJ1-3, the full variable domain reads GAGVSQSPSNKVTEKGKDVELRCDPISGHTALYWYRQSLGQGLEFLIYFQGNSAPDKSGLPSDRFSAERTGGSVSTLTIQRTQQEDSAVYLCASSLAGSDTGNTIYFGEGSWLTVV.